Only a few counts were recorded for the clone carrying this T cell receptor (beta chain). The antigen is not known. The sample belongs to a study of cytomegalovirus exposure and HLA in healthy donors. Study observations and caveats: In vitro, a few CMV-associated chains proved specific for CMV antigens.

Primers included in the PCR were 60 Vbeta and 13 Jbeta primers. Profiled with immunoSEQ multiplex PCR; TCRdb holds only in-frame clones, not every one. This table holds some 45,000 clones, 40% to 60% found once. At sampling all donors were nominally healthy, likely with unrecorded immune exposures. This receptor was obtained from a human donor in good health. Sequencing input: PBMCs.

DNA for the CDR3: TGCGCCAGCAGCTGGGACAAGCTGAACACCGGGGAGCTGTTTTTT. Amino acids: CASSWDKLNTGELFF. The chain is built from TRBV5-1 and TRBJ2-2, with D perhaps matching TRBD1 (6 bases). The CDR3 is 15 residues long. The V gene lost 3 bases and the J gene lost 1 base, with 10 bases spanning the gap. Germline V gives CDR1 SGHRS, CDR2 YFSETQ. Full variable domain (missing parts from reference TRBV5-1 and TRBJ2-2): KAGVTQTPRYLIKTRGQQVTLSCSPISGHRSVSWYQQTPGQGLQFLFEYFSETQRNKGNFPGRFSGRQFSNSRSEMNVSTLELGDSALYLCASSWDKLNTGELFFGEGSRLTVL.